This entry concerns a single T cell receptor (beta chain). This sample was included in a study of blood T cell repertoires in COVID-19. Turning to the study itself: COVID-19 samples collected from the United States, Italy and Spain covered acute and convalescent phases.

The CDR3 totals 14 residues. Germline V gives CDR1 SNHLY, CDR2 FYNNEI. V was clipped by 8 bases and J by 2 bases, with 16 bases between them. Original handling: It was from reference gene primer amplification that nucleated cell counts were estimated. The table came from immunoSEQ multiplex PCR; TCRdb's copy has only in-frame clones and leaves some out. V and J calls plus clone size are reproduced from that table; the DNA served to infer D and trimming. The sample contains some 250,000 clones, around 85% of which appear only once. Participants were placed into cohorts based on the clinical history they reported. Recovered Cohort 3 donors showed two negative PCRs, clearance, or symptom resolution.

The chain uses TRBV2 and TRBJ2-7; D may be TRBD1 (6 bases). Material for sequencing was PBMCs or T cells enriched from blood (not recorded which). The TCR sequence derives from a woman aged 50 to 60 who had recovered from COVID-19. The CDR3 DNA reads TGTGCCAGCGCCCCCGGGACATTCACCTACGAGCAGTACTTC. Protein product: CASAPGTFTYEQYF.